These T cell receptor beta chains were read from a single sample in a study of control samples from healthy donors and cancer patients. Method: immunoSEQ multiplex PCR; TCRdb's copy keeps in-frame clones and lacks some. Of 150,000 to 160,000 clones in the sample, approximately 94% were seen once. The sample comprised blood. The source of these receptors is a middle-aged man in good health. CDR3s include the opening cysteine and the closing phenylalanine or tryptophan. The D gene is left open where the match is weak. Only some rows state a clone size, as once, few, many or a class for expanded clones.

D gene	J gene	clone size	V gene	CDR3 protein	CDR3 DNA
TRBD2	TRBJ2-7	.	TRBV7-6	CASSLVVGGGGVSYEQYF	TGTGCCAGCAGCTTAGTCGTGGGCGGCGGGGGGGTGTCCTACGAGCAGTACTTC
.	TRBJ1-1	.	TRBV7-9	CASSSGRINTEAFF	TGTGCCAGCAGCTCGGGACGGATTAACACTGAAGCTTTCTTT
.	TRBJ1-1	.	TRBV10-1	CASSETRINTEAFF	TGCGCCAGCAGTGAGACAAGGATAAACACTGAAGCTTTCTTT
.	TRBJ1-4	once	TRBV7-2	CASSSPSRGVATNEKLFF	TGTGCCAGCAGCTCACCAAGTCGGGGTGTAGCAACTAATGAAAAACTGTTTTTT
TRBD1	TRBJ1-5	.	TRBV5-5	CASSQDRGQRGNQPQHF	TGTGCCAGCAGCCAAGACAGGGGGCAAAGAGGCAATCAGCCCCAGCATTTT
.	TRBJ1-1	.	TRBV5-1	CASSLRQGTIEAFF	TGCGCCAGCAGCTTGCGCCAGGGAACGATTGAAGCTTTCTTT
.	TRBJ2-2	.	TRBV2	CASSESPGTPNTGELFF	TGTGCCAGCAGCGAATCTCCCGGGACTCCGAACACCGGGGAGCTGTTTTTT
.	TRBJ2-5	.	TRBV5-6	CASSLGGGWEETQYF	TGTGCCAGCAGCTTGGGTGGGGGATGGGAGGAGACCCAGTACTTC
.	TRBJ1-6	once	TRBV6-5	CASSYASSYNSPLHF	TGTGCCAGCAGTTACGCAAGCTCCTATAATTCACCCCTCCACTTT
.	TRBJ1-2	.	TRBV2	CASTTLSRVHF	TGTGCCAGCACAACACTATCCCGGGTACACTTC
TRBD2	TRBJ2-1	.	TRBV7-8	CASSLRIAGGDNEQFF	TGTGCCAGCAGCTTAAGGATAGCGGGGGGGGACAATGAGCAGTTCTTC
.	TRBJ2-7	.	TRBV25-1	CASSDLGSYEQYF	TGTGCCAGCAGTGACCTGGGCTCCTACGAGCAGTACTTC
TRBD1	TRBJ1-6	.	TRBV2	CASSRTGDSPLHF	TGTGCCAGCAGCCGGACAGGGGATTCACCCCTCCACTTT
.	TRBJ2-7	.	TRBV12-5	CASGLAWDISYEQYF	TGTGCTAGTGGTTTGGCCTGGGACATCTCCTACGAGCAGTACTTC
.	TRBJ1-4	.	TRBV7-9	CASSLGLGEKLFF	TGTGCCAGCAGCCTAGGACTCGGAGAAAAACTGTTTTTT
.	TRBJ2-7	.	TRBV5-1	CASSLGVASYEQYF	TGCGCCAGCAGCTTGGGAGTAGCCTCCTACGAGCAGTACTTC
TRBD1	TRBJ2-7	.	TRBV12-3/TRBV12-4	CASAGQGVMGQYF	TGTGCCAGCGCTGGACAGGGGGTAATGGGGCAGTACTTC
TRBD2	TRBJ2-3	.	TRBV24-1	CATSDISGGDSTDTQYF	TGTGCCACCAGTGATATTAGCGGGGGGGATAGCACAGATACGCAGTATTTT
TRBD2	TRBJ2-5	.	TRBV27	CASRHASGHQETQYF	TGTGCCAGCAGACACGCTAGCGGGCATCAAGAGACCCAGTACTTC
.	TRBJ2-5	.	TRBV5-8	CASSLGGQETQYF	TGTGCCAGCAGCTTGGGCGGGCAAGAGACCCAGTACTTC
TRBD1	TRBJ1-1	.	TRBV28	CASSLLSGQGDTEAFF	TGTGCCAGCAGTTTACTATCGGGACAGGGTGACACTGAAGCTTTCTTT
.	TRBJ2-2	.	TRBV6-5	CASSYDGRGNTGELFF	TGTGCCAGCAGTTACGATGGCAGGGGGAACACCGGGGAGCTGTTTTTT
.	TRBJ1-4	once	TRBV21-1	CASITLGHELEKLFF	TGTGCCAGCATCACGCTAGGACACGAATTAGAAAAACTGTTTTTT
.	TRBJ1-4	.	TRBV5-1	CASSFGAAGANEKLFF	TGCGCCAGCAGCTTCGGGGCGGCCGGAGCTAATGAAAAACTGTTTTTT
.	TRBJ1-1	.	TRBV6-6	CASSRHVQSTEAFF	TGTGCCAGCTCAAGGCACGTCCAAAGCACTGAAGCTTTCTTT
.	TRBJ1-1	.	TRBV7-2	CASSTGPNTEAFF	TGTGCCAGCAGTACAGGACCGAACACTGAAGCTTTCTTT
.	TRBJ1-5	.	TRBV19	CASSPGGSAQHF	TGTGCCAGTAGTCCTGGGGGCTCGGCCCAGCATTTT
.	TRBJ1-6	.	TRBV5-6	CASSPGLINSPLHF	TGTGCCAGCAGCCCGGGACTGATAAATTCACCCCTCCACTTT
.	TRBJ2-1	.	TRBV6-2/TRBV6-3	CASSSLNGGNEQFF	TGTGCCAGCAGTTCCCTAAACGGCGGGAATGAGCAGTTCTTC
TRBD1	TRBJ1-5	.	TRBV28	CASRDRDGNQPQHF	TGTGCCAGCAGGGACAGGGACGGCAATCAGCCCCAGCATTTT
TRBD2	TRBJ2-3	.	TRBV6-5	CASSTSGGKSDTQYF	TGTGCCAGCAGTACTAGCGGGGGGAAATCAGATACGCAGTATTTT
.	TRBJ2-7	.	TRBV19	CASSPGDYEQYF	TGTGCCAGTAGCCCGGGGGACTACGAGCAGTACTTC
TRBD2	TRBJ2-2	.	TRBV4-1	CASSYDGGGTGELFF	TGCGCCAGCAGCTACGACGGCGGGGGGACCGGGGAGCTGTTTTTT
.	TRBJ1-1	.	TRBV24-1	CATSDLLNTEAFF	TGTGCCACCAGTGATTTGCTGAACACTGAAGCTTTCTTT
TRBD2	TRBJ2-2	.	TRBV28	CASSYGGTNTGELFF	TGTGCCAGCAGTTACGGGGGGACGAACACCGGGGAGCTGTTTTTT
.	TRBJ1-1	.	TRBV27	CASSLHERAEAFF	TGTGCCAGCAGTCTCCACGAACGCGCTGAAGCTTTCTTT
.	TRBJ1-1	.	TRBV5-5	CASSLKGWGTEAFF	TGTGCCAGCAGCTTGAAGGGTTGGGGAACTGAAGCTTTCTTT
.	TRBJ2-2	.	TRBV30	CAWKGRSGELFF	TGTGCCTGGAAGGGGCGCTCCGGGGAGCTGTTTTTT
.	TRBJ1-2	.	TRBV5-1	CASSPGTPGWGYTF	TGCGCCAGCAGCCCGGGGACCCCAGGGTGGGGCTACACCTTC
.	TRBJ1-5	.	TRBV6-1	CASSDGGKGPQHF	TGTGCCAGCAGTGATGGAGGAAAAGGGCCCCAGCATTTT
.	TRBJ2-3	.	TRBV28	CASSFYRDSTDTQYF	TGTGCCAGCAGTTTCTACCGGGACAGCACAGATACGCAGTATTTT
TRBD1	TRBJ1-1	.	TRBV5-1	CASSPPDRYTEAFF	TGCGCCAGCAGCCCACCGGACAGGTACACTGAAGCTTTCTTT
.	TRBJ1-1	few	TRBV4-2	CASSQEGWGLRDTEAFF	TGTGCCAGCAGCCAAGAAGGGTGGGGACTTCGGGACACTGAAGCTTTCTTT